The 27 T cell receptor beta chains given below trace back to one sample, sequenced in a study of blood T cell repertoires in COVID-19. Assay used: immunoSEQ multiplex PCR; TCRdb lists only in-frame clones, some missing. This table holds some 260,000 clones, roughly 87% found once. The sequencing sample was made of PBMCs or T cells enriched from blood (not recorded which). These receptors were collected from a woman aged 25 to 39 with acute COVID-19.

The rearrangement links TRBV29-1 to TRBJ1-1; TRBD1 might be the D (5 bases). V was trimmed by 4 bases and J by 0 bases, leaving 9 bases between them. CDR3 length: 13 amino acids. Germline CDR1 SQVTM, CDR2 ANQGSEA. Written as DNA, the CDR3 is TGCAGCGTTGGACAGTTCCTGAACACTGAAGCTTTCTTT. This sequence encodes CSVGQFLNTEAFF.

This clone has only one observation. The V call is TRBV30, the J call TRBJ1-1, with TRBD1 matching over 8 bases. Per germline, CDR1 GTSNPN and CDR2 SVGIG (reference sequence). The CDR3 is 15 residues long. V shed 0 bases and J 6 bases; nucleotides not matched to a gene: 9. The CDR3 nucleotides are TGTGCCTGGAGTGTTCAGGGGGCCTTACCTCCTGAAGCTTTCTTT. Amino acids: CAWSVQGALPPEAFF. The variable domain in full, completed from reference TRBV30 and TRBJ1-1, reads SQTIHQWPATLVQPVGSPLSLECTVEGTSNPNLYWYRQAAGRGLQLLFYSVGIGQISSEVPQNLSASRPQDRQFILSSKKLLLSDSGFYLCAWSVQGALPPEAFFGQGTRLTVV.

The genes are TRBV7-8 and TRBJ1-5; D unresolved. The CDR3 length is 11 residues. V shed 5 bases and J shed 7 bases, with 6 bases lying between them. The germline CDR1 and CDR2 sequences are SGHVS and FQNEAQ. CDR3 bases: TGTGCCAGCAGCCGTAGACAGCCCCAGCATTTT. It encodes CASSRRQPQHF.

The chain combines TRBV11-2 with TRBJ2-1, with TRBD1 identical over 7 bases. The CDR3 covers 13 residues. Germline V gene lookup returns CDR1 SGHAT and CDR2 FQNNGV. J lost 9 bases, V lost 5 bases, and 7 bases had no gene match. For the CDR3, the DNA is TGTGCCAGCAGCGGAGACAGGGTGGGTGAGCAGTTCTTC. Amino acids: CASSGDRVGEQFF.

The chain joins TRBV28 to TRBJ2-7; D uncertain. Trimming left V 3 bases short and J 0 bases short, with 15 bases between. The germline V gene encodes CDR1 MDHEN and CDR2 SYDVKM. This CDR3 contains 16 residues. The CDR3: CASSFLMMRNSYEQYF. The CDR3, as DNA: TGTGCCAGCAGTTTTCTAATGATGAGGAACTCCTACGAGCAGTACTTC.

This clone was recorded a few times. This chain uses TRBV6-2 or TRBV6-3 with TRBJ2-3, with D maybe TRBD2 (6 bases). CDR1 is MNHEY and CDR2 is SVGEGT in the germline V gene. This CDR3 has 14 residues. V lost 2 bases and J lost 0, with 6 bases in between. CDR3 sequence: CASSYRESTDTQYF. Here the CDR3 DNA reads TGTGCCAGCAGTTACCGGGAGAGCACAGATACGCAGTATTTT.

This clone was detected only once. Other nucleotide sequences in the sample specify the same CDR3. This chain joins TRBV19 and TRBJ2-1, with D perhaps TRBD2 (6 bases). The CDR3 covers 15 residues. The ends were cut back, 3 bases at V and 0 bases at J, with 9 bases in the middle. Germline V gene lookup returns CDR1 LNHDA and CDR2 SQIVND (reference sequence). This CDR3 is CASSILGSSYNEQFF. The DNA of the CDR3 is TGTGCCAGTAGTATCCTCGGGAGCTCCTACAATGAGCAGTTCTTC. The full variable domain, in which reference TRBV19 and TRBJ2-1 provide the parts outside the CDR3, is DGGITQSPKYLFRKEGQNVTLSCEQNLNHDAMYWYRQDPGQGLRLIYYSQIVNDFQKGDIAEGYSVSREKKESFPLTVTSAQKNPTAFYLCASSILGSSYNEQFFGPGTRLTVL.

This clone was seen more than once but under ten times. The chain recombines TRBV2 with TRBJ1-2, with a possible D match to TRBD1 (5 bases). The CDR3 spans 15 residues. V lost 4 bases, J lost 0 bases, and 12 bases lay in between. Per germline, CDR1 SNHLY and CDR2 FYNNEI. CDR3 protein: CASSVRQGSNYGYTF. The CDR3 bases are TGTGCCAGCAGTGTGAGGCAGGGATCTAACTATGGCTACACCTTC.

The rearrangement links TRBV28 to TRBJ2-3; D ambiguous. This CDR3 comprises 11 residues. Germline V lookup: CDR1 MDHEN, CDR2 SYDVKM. The V gene lost 6 bases and the J gene lost 2 bases, with 3 bases spanning the gap. Here the CDR3 DNA reads TGTGCCAGCAGCTCCACAGATACGCAGTATTTT. It translates to CASSSTDTQYF.

This clone was counted a few times. The genes are TRBV24-1 and TRBJ1-4; no reliable D call. V was clipped by 4 bases and J by 8 bases, with 7 bases between them. This CDR3 comprises 12 residues. Germline V gives CDR1 KGHDR, CDR2 SFDVKD. The CDR3 sequence: CATSEAGEKLFF. CDR3 nucleotide sequence: TGTGCCACCAGTGAGGCGGGGGAAAAACTGTTTTTT.

The gene calls are TRBV27 and TRBJ2-1, with no clear D. The CDR3 runs 11 residues. CDR1 is MNHEY, CDR2 SMNVEV, per germline (reference sequence). V was cut by 8 bases and J by 4 bases, with 6 bases left in between. CDR3 DNA: TGTGCCAGCTACCGGTACAATGAGCAGTTCTTC. Protein: CASYRYNEQFF.

V gene TRBV5-6 combines with J gene TRBJ1-1; D remains ambiguous. The CDR3 loop spans 15 amino acids. The V gene's germline CDR1 is SGHDT and CDR2 YYEEEE. V was pared by 2 bases and J by 4 bases, with 15 bases between. CDR3 sequence: CASSFYSGGLTEAFF. As DNA, the CDR3 is TGTGCCAGCAGCTTTTATTCCGGAGGGCTCACTGAAGCTTTCTTT.

The chain combines TRBV19 with TRBJ2-3; D is possibly TRBD2 (6 bases). CDR1 and CDR2 (germline): LNHDA, SQIVND (reference sequence). V was trimmed by 3 bases and J by 0 bases, leaving 10 bases between them. The CDR3 totals 15 residues. Written as DNA, the CDR3 is TGTGCCAGTAGTATCGGGGGTACTAGCACAGATACGCAGTATTTT. Protein: CASSIGGTSTDTQYF.

The J gene is TRBJ2-7, the V gene TRBV7-9; D is perhaps TRBD1 (6 bases). Germline CDR1 is SEHNR and CDR2 is FQNEAQ (reference sequence). The CDR3 extends over 15 amino acids. V was pared by 3 bases and J by 4 bases, with 16 bases between. The CDR3 reads CASSLIQGSNYEQYF. CDR3 DNA: TGTGCCAGCAGCTTGATACAGGGTAGTAATTACGAGCAGTACTTC.

The chain recombines TRBV19 with TRBJ2-1, with D perhaps matching TRBD2 (5 bases). The length of the CDR3 is 13 residues. Trimming removed 2 bases from V and 10 bases from J, with 12 bases in between. CDR1 and CDR2 (germline): LNHDA, SQIVND (reference sequence). CDR3 region: CASSIRERAEQFF. The DNA of the CDR3 is TGTGCCAGTAGTATAAGGGAGAGGGCAGAGCAGTTCTTC.

V usage is TRBV5-6 and J usage is TRBJ2-2; 10 bases align to TRBD1. Trimming cost V 3 bases and J 0 bases; bases outside gene matches: 8. The CDR3 spans 18 residues. CDR1 is SGHDT, CDR2 YYEEEE, per germline. This CDR3 reads CASSWRQGAIANTGELFF. The CDR3 nucleotides read TGTGCCAGCAGCTGGAGACAGGGGGCCATCGCGAACACCGGGGAGCTGTTTTTT.

V and J are TRBV7-8 and TRBJ1-5, with D hard to call. The CDR3 spans 17 residues. Germline V gene lookup returns CDR1 SGHVS and CDR2 FQNEAQ. Trimming removed 3 bases from V and 0 bases from J, with 15 bases in between. The CDR3 protein is CASSFSVTRGSNQPQHF. In DNA form, the CDR3 reads TGTGCCAGCAGCTTTTCTGTGACGCGGGGTAGCAATCAGCCCCAGCATTTT.

The chain couples TRBV28 to TRBJ1-1; 7 positions match TRBD1. J lost 1 base, V lost 6 bases, and 5 bases had no gene match. The CDR3 runs 14 residues. The germline V gene encodes CDR1 MDHEN and CDR2 SYDVKM. The CDR3 nucleotides read TGTGCCAGCAGGTCGACAGGGCGGAACACTGAAGCTTTCTTT. Translating gives CASRSTGRNTEAFF.

The chain recombines TRBV28 with TRBJ2-5; the match to TRBD1 covers 10 bases. V dropped 2 bases and J dropped 4; count of bases not matched to a gene: 7. The CDR3 extends over 16 amino acids. Germline CDR1 is MDHEN and CDR2 is SYDVKM. The chain's CDR3 is CASSLPGTGVLETQYF. In nucleotides, the CDR3 is TGTGCCAGCAGTTTACCTGGGACAGGGGTGTTAGAGACCCAGTACTTC.

V gene TRBV27 combines with J gene TRBJ1-4; D is ambiguous. Germline V gene data show CDR1 as MNHEY and CDR2 as SMNVEV (reference sequence). V was pared by 10 bases and J by 3 bases, with 6 bases between. The CDR3 sequence is 11 residues long. CDR3 sequence: CATFSNEKLFF. The CDR3 nucleotides read TGTGCCACCTTCTCTAATGAAAAACTGTTTTTT.

The J gene is TRBJ2-4, the V gene TRBV28; 10 nucleotides line up with TRBD2. The CDR3 spans 15 residues. The V gene's germline CDR1 is MDHEN and CDR2 SYDVKM. Trimming took 4 bases from V and 6 from J; bases not matched to a gene: 6. CDR3 in DNA: TGTGCCAGCAGTTCCCAAGCGGGAGGGCCAAACATTCAGTACTTC. Its protein is CASSSQAGGPNIQYF.

This chain connects TRBV2 to TRBJ2-1; 9 bases map to TRBD2. This CDR3 region has 17 residues. The germline V gene has CDR1 SNHLY and CDR2 FYNNEI. V was clipped by 2 bases and J by 5 bases; unmatched bases: 10. This chain's CDR3 is CASSEWGSGSSDNEQFF. Written as DNA, the CDR3 is TGTGCCAGCAGTGAATGGGGTAGCGGGAGTAGTGACAATGAGCAGTTCTTC.

The chain is built from TRBV10-1 and TRBJ1-5, with 9 bases identical to TRBD1. CDR1 is WNHNN and CDR2 is SYGVQD in the germline V gene (reference sequence). The trim removed 6 bases at V and 6 bases at J, leaving 9 bases unmatched. This CDR3 comprises 15 residues. CDR3 region: CASRETGGLGQPQHF. In DNA, the CDR3 is TGCGCCAGCAGGGAAACAGGGGGCCTGGGTCAGCCCCAGCATTTT.

The V call is TRBV2, the J call TRBJ1-5; D unclear. CDR3 length: 14 residues. Germline CDR1 and CDR2: SNHLY and FYNNEI. Trimming cost V 0 bases and J 6 bases, with 9 bases left between them. In DNA, the CDR3 is TGTGCCAGCAGTGAAGCGCAAGGCGGTCAGCCCCAGCATTTT. It encodes CASSEAQGGQPQHF.

The V call is TRBV11-3, the J call TRBJ2-3; 8 bases are shared with TRBD2. The length of the CDR3 is 15 residues. V lost 5 bases and J lost 0; bases outside the gene matches: 4. Germline V gene data show CDR1 as SGHNT and CDR2 as YENEEA. In DNA, the CDR3 is TGTGCCAGCAGCAGATCTAGCGGGAGCACAGATACGCAGTATTTT. Protein sequence: CASSRSSGSTDTQYF.

The CDR3 sequence: CASRHVDYGYTF. CDR3 bases: TGTGCCAGCAGACATGTTGACTATGGCTACACCTTC. V is TRBV3-1 (or the pseudogene TRBV3-2) and J is TRBJ1-2, with no clear D. V lost 6 bases to trimming and J lost 3 bases, with 8 bases between them. The CDR3 sequence is 12 residues long. Germline loops: CDR1 LGHDT, CDR2 YNNKEL (reference sequence).

The chain is built from TRBV2 and TRBJ1-1; unclear D gene. V was shortened by 1 base and J by 0 bases, with 12 bases between the two germline ends. The CDR3 consists of 16 residues. CDR1 SNHLY and CDR2 FYNNEI come from the germline V gene. The CDR3 DNA follows: TGTGCCAGCAGTGAAGTAGCGCAAATCTTGAACACTGAAGCTTTCTTT. It encodes CASSEVAQILNTEAFF. The variable domain in full, completed from reference TRBV2 and TRBJ1-1, reads EPEVTQTPSHQVTQMGQEVILRCVPISNHLYFYWYRQILGQKVEFLVSFYNNEISEKSEIFDDQFSVERPDGSNFTLKIRSTKLEDSAMYFCASSEVAQILNTEAFFGQGTRLTVV.